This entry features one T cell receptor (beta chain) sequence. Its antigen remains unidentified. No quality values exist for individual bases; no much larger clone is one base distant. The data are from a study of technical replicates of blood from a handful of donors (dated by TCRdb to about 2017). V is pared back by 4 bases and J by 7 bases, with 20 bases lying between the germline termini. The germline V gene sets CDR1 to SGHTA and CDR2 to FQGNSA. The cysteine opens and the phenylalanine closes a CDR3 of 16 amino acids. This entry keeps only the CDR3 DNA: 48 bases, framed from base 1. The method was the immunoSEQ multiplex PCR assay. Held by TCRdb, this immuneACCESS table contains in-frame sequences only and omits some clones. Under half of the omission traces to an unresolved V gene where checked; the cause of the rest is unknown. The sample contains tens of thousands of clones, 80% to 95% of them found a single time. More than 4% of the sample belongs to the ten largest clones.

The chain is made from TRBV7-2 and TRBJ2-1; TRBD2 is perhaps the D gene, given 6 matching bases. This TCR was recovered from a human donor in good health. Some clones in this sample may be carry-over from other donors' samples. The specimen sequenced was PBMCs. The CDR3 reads CASSSDGGLGWNEQFF. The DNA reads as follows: TGTGCCAGCAGCTCCGACGGGGGTCTGGGGTGGAATGAGCAGTTCTTC.